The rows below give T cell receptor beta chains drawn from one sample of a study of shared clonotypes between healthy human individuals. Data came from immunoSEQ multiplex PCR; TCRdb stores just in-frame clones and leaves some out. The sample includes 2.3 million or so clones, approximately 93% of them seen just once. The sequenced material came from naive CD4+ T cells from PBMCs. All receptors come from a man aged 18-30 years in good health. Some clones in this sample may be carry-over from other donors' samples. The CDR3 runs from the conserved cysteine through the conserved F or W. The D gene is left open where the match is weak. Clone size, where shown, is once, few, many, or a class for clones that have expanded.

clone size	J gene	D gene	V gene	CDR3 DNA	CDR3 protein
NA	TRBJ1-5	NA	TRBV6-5	TGTGCCAGCAGTTACGACGGGAGCCGAAGTCAGCCCCAGCATTTT	CASSYDGSRSQPQHF
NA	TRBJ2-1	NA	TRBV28	TGTGCCAGCAGTGTTATAAATGAGCAGTTCTTC	CASSVINEQFF
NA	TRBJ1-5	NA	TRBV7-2	TGTGCCAGCAGCTCTAGGCCCCGGGACATCGGCAATCAGCCCCAGCATTTT	CASSSRPRDIGNQPQHF
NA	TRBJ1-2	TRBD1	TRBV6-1	TGTGCCAGCAGTGATCCACGGACAGGGGTATTTTATGGCTACACCTTC	CASSDPRTGVFYGYTF
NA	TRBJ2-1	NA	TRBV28	TGTGCCAGCGGGTCTTACAATGAGCAGTTCTTC	CASGSYNEQFF
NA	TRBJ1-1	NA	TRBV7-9	TGTGCCAGCAGCGGTCGCTTGGGTGCCTTCTTT	CASSGRLGAFF
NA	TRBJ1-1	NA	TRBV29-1	TGCAGCGTCTACAACACTGAAGCTTTCTTT	CSVYNTEAFF
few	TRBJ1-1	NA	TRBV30	TGTGCCTGGAGGGCTGGTTTAGGCAGCCTGAACACTGAAGCTTTCTTT	CAWRAGLGSLNTEAFF
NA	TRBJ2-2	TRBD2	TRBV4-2	TGTGCCAGCAGCCAAGAACTAGCGGGAGTTAGAATCGGGGAGCTGTTTTTT	CASSQELAGVRIGELFF
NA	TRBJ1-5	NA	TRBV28	TGTGCCAGCAGTAAGCAGGGATCGGGGGTTGACGCCCAGCATTTT	CASSKQGSGVDAQHF
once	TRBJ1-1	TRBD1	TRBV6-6	TGTGCCAGCAAAGACAGGGTGAACACTGAAGCTTTCTTT	CASKDRVNTEAFF
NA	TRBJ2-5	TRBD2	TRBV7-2	TGTGCCAGCAGCTTAGGTTCGGGAGGCCCGTACCAGTACTTC	CASSLGSGGPYQYF
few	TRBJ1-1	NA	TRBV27	TGTGCCAGCAGTTTAAACGGAAACACTGAAGCTTTCTTT	CASSLNGNTEAFF
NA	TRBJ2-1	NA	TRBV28	TGTGCCAGCAGCCCGGGACGTAGCTCCTACAATGAGCAGTTCTTC	CASSPGRSSYNEQFF
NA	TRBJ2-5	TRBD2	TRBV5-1	TGCGCCAGCAGCTTTTCTGGGACTAGCGGGAGCACTAATCAAGAGACCCAGTACTTC	CASSFSGTSGSTNQETQYF
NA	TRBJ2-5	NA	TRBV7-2	TGTGCCAGCAGCCAGTTGAGGGAGACCCAGTACTTC	CASSQLRETQYF
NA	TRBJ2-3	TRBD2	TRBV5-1	TGCGCCAGCAGCTTAGAACTAGCGGGAGTAACGGATACGCAGTATTTT	CASSLELAGVTDTQYF
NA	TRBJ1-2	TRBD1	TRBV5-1	TGCGCCAGCAGCCCGACAGGGGTATTAAGCCGTGGCTACACCTTC	CASSPTGVLSRGYTF
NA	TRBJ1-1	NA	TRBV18	TGTGCCAGCTCCCTGGGGCAGGGAATAACTGAAGCTTTCTTT	CASSLGQGITEAFF
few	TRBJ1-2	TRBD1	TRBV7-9	TGTGCCAGCAGCTTACCGGGACAGGGAAAGTATGGCTACACCTTC	CASSLPGQGKYGYTF
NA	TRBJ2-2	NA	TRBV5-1	TGCGCCAGCAGCTTGACGAGTCCCGGGGAGCTGTTTTTT	CASSLTSPGELFF
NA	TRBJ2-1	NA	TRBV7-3	TGTGCCAGCAGCCTCCAACCCGGACATAGCTCCTACAATGAGCAGTTCTTC	CASSLQPGHSSYNEQFF
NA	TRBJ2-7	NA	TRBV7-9	TGTGCCAGCAGCCAGGACCCCGGGCCCTACGAGCAGTACTTC	CASSQDPGPYEQYF
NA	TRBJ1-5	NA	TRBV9	TGTGCCAGCAGCGTAGGGAGCGGCAATCAGCCCCAGCATTTT	CASSVGSGNQPQHF
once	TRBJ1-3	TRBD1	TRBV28	TGTGCCAGCAGCGCGGGACAGGGGGTCGGAAACACCATATATTTT	CASSAGQGVGNTIYF
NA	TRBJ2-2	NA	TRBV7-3	TGTGCCAGCAGCTTAATAGCACAGGGCGGAGGGGAGCTGTTTTTT	CASSLIAQGGGELFF
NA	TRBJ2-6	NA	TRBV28	TGTGCCAGCAGTTTATGGCAACAGAGCTCTGGGGCCAACGTCCTGACTTTC	CASSLWQQSSGANVLTF
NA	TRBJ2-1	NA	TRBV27	TGTGCCAGCAGAAGGACGGACTCCTACAATGAGCAGTTCTTC	CASRRTDSYNEQFF
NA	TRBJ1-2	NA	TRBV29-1	TGCAGCGTTGAATTTGGGGATGGCTACACCTTC	CSVEFGDGYTF
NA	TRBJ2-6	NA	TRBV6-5	TGTGCCAGCAGTTACTCTTACGGGAGGGCCAACGTCCTGACTTTC	CASSYSYGRANVLTF
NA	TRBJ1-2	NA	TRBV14	TGTGCCAGCAGCCAAGAGCCTCGGGACGCTGGGGCTATCAACTATGGCTACACCTTC	CASSQEPRDAGAINYGYTF
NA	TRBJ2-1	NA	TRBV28	TGTGCCAGCAGTTTGGGCGGGAACTACAATGAGCAGTTCTTC	CASSLGGNYNEQFF
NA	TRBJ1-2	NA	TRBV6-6	TGTGCCAGCAGCCCTGGGGGGGACGGCTACCCCTATGGCTACACCTTC	CASSPGGDGYPYGYTF
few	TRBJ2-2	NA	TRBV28	TGTGCCAGCAGTACCTTACAGGCCGGGGAGCTGTTTTTT	CASSTLQAGELFF
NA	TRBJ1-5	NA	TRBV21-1	TGTGCCATGGTTCCCCGGGACGCGGAGAATAGCAATCAGCCCCAGCATTTT	CAMVPRDAENSNQPQHF
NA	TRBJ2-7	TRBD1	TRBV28	TGTGCCAGCAGTTCCCTACAGGGGGCTATCTACGAGCAGTACTTC	CASSSLQGAIYEQYF
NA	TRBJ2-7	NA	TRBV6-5	TGTGCCAGCAGCCGTACGACCCCTGGCGAGCAGTACTTC	CASSRTTPGEQYF
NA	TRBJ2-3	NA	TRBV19	TGTGCCAGTAGTATCCCAAAGAAGGCGGATACGCAGTATTTT	CASSIPKKADTQYF
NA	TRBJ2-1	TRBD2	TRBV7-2	TGTGCCAGCAGCAGATCCGGGACTATAGCCTACAATGAGCAGTTCTTC	CASSRSGTIAYNEQFF
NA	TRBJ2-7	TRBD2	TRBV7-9	TGTGCCAGCAGCCGCAGCGGGAGGGCATACGAGCAGTACTTC	CASSRSGRAYEQYF
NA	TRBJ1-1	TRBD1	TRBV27	TGTGCCAGCAACCCGGGGGGACAGGCCAACACTGAAGCTTTCTTT	CASNPGGQANTEAFF
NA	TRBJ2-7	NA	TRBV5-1	TGCGCCAGCAGCTCGGGCGGAGGGTCCCCCTACGAGCAGTACTTC	CASSSGGGSPYEQYF
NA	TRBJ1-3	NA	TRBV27	TGTGCCAGCAGCAAAAGGCAGGGGTTTGGAAACACCATATATTTT	CASSKRQGFGNTIYF
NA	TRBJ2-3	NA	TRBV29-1	TGCAGCGTTGAAGCTCGCTTGGCAGATACGCAGTATTTT	CSVEARLADTQYF
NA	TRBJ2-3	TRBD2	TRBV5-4	TGTGCCAGCACGGGACTAGTGAAGGATACGCAGTATTTT	CASTGLVKDTQYF
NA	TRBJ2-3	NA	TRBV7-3	TGTGCCAGCAGTCAAAACTTGGCAGATACGCAGTATTTT	CASSQNLADTQYF
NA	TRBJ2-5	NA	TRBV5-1	TGCGCCAGCAGCGGGGTTACAGGGACCTCAGAGACCCAGTACTTC	CASSGVTGTSETQYF
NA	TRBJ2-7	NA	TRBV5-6	TGTGCCAGCAGCTCGACTAGTTACGAGCAGTACTTC	CASSSTSYEQYF
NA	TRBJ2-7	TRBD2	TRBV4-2	TGTGCCAGCAGCCAAGCACTAGCGGGAGCCTTCTACGAGCAGTACTTC	CASSQALAGAFYEQYF
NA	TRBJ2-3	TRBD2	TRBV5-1	TGCGCCAGCAGCATAGCGGGAGTACGGGATACGCAGTATTTT	CASSIAGVRDTQYF
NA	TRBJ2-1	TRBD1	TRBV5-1	TGCGCCAGCAGCTTGCTGGGACAGGGAGGGAACAATGAGCAGTTCTTC	CASSLLGQGGNNEQFF
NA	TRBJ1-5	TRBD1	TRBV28	TGTGCCATAACCGGGACAGGACATTATAGCAATCAGCCCCAGCATTTT	CAITGTGHYSNQPQHF